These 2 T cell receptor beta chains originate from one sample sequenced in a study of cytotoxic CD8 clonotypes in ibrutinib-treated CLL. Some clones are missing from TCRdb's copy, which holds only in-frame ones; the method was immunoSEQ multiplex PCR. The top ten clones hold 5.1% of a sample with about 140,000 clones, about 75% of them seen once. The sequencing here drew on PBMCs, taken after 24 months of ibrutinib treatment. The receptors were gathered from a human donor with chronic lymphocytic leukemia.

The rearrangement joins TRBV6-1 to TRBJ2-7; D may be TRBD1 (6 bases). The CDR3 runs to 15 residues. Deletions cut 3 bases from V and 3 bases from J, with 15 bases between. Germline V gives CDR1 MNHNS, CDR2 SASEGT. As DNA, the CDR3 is TGTGCCAGCAGTGATCCCGGGACATACCTCTACGAGCAGTACTTC. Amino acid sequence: CASSDPGTYLYEQYF.

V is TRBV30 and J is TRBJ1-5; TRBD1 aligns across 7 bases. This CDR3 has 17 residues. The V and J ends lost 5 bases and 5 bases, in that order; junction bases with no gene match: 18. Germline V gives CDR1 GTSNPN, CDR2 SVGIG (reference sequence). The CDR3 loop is CAWPGPPTTGRHQPQHF. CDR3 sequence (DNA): TGTGCCTGGCCCGGCCCCCCTACGACAGGGCGGCATCAGCCCCAGCATTTT.